This section outlines one T cell receptor beta chain sequence together with its context. The PCR made use of 60 Vbeta and 13 Jbeta primers. TCRdb's copy holds only in-frame clones and misses some; the assay was immunoSEQ multiplex PCR. The table includes roughly 77,000 clones, 10% detected once. The data were taken from a study of cytomegalovirus exposure and HLA in healthy donors. The CDR3 totals 15 residues. Germline CDR1 and CDR2: SGHRS and YFSETQ. The trim removed 8 bases at V and 5 bases at J, leaving 8 bases unmatched. The sample was PBMCs. The rearrangement joins TRBV5-1 to TRBJ2-5; 14 nucleotides line up with TRBD2. This TCR derives from a man aged 55 to 70 in good health and CMV-seropositive. The chain's CDR3 is CASQRTSGGLETQYF. In DNA, the CDR3 is TGCGCCAGTCAGAGGACTAGCGGGGGGCTGGAGACCCAGTACTTC.